The clone carrying this TCR beta chain turned up a few times. The CDR3 loop spans 16 amino acids. Germline V lookup: CDR1 LNHDA, CDR2 SQIVND (reference sequence). V shed 3 bases and J 6 bases; nucleotides not matched to a gene: 9. This specimen belongs to a study of vaccination and CD4 T cells after COVID-19. TCRdb redid the calling of the PCR reads with MiXCR, one entry per CDR3 protein. The sample includes about 18,000 distinct CDR3 sequences, less than 80% of them seen just once. Source: CD4+ T cells from blood, taken before SARS-CoV-2 vaccination. The rearrangement joins TRBV19 to TRBJ1-5; 9 bases line up with TRBD1. This sequence was found in a human donor who had recovered from COVID-19. CDR3 amino acids: CASSMWDRVVGQPQHF. CDR3 nucleotides: TGTGCCAGTAGTATGTGGGACAGGGTCGTAGGTCAGCCCCAGCATTTT.